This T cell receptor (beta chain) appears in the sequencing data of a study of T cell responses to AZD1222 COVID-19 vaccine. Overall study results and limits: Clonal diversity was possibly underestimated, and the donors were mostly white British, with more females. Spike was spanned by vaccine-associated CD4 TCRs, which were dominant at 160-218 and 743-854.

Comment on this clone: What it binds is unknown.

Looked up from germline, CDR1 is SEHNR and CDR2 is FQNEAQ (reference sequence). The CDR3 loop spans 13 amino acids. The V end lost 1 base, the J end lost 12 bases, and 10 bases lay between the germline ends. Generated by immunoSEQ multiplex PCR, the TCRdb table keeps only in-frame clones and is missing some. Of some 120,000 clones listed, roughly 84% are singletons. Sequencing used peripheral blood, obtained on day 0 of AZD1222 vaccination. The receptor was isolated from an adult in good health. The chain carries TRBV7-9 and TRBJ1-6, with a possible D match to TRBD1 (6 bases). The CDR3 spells CASSLGEGGPLHF. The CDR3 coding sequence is TGTGCCAGCAGCTTAGGGGAAGGGGGACCCCTCCACTTT.